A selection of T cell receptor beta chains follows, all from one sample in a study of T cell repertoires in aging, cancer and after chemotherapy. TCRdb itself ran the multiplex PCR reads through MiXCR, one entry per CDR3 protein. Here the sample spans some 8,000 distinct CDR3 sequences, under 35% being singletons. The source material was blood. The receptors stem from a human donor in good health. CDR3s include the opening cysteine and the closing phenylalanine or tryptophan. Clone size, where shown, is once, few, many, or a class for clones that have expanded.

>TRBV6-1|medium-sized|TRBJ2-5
CASSELAGGPETQYF
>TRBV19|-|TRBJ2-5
CASQRLAGGPETQYF
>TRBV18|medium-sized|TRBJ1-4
CASSTAQGGEKLFF
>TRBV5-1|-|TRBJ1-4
CASSLGGDSNEKLFF
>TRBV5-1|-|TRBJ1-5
CVSSLLGDRNQPQHF
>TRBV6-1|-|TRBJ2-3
CASSAAPFGLAGGPKGTQYF
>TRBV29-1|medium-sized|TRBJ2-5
CSVGRSGETQYF
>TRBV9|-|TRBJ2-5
CASSERGAGETQYF
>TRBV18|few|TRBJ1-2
CASSPPEGVYGYTF
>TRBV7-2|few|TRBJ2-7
CASSLAAGTGVGEQYF
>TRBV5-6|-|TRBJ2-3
CASSSMTSGGMEYF
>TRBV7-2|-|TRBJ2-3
CASSVTSGGGTDTQYF
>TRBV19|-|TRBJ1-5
CASRDGDQPQHF